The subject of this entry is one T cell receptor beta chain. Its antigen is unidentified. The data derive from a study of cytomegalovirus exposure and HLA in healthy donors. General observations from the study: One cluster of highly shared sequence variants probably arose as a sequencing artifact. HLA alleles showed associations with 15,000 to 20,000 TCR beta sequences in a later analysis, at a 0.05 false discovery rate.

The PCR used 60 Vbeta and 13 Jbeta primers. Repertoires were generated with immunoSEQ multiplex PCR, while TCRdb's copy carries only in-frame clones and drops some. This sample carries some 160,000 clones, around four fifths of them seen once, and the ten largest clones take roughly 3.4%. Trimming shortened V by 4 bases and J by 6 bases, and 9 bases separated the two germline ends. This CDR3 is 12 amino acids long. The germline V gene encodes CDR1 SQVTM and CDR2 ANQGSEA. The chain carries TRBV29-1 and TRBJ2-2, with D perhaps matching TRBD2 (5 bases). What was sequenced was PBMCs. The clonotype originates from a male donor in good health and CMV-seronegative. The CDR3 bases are TGCAGCGTTGTCCGGGGAGCCGGGGAGCTGTTTTTT. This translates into CSVVRGAGELFF.